A selection of T cell receptor beta chains follows, all from one sample in a study of cytomegalovirus exposure and HLA in healthy donors. Using immunoSEQ multiplex PCR, the repertoire was profiled, and TCRdb retains in-frame clones only, with some absent. The sample carries around 180,000 clones, around 80% recorded once. The sample comprised PBMCs. These receptors were collected from a man between 18 and 29 years old in good health and CMV-seronegative. Each CDR3 is given with its conserved first and last residue. A D gene is named only where the DNA matches it firmly. Size is stated for part of the rows, as once, few or many counts, or as a class when the clone is expanded.

D,length,size,V,J,DNA,CDR3
-,11,-,TRBV19,TRBJ2-1,TGTGCCAGTAGTGGGACACTTGAGCAGTTCTTC,CASSGTLEQFF
TRBD1,15,-,TRBV10-2,TRBJ1-1,TGCGCCAGCAGTGATAATGACAGGGTGAACACTGAAGCTTTCTTT,CASSDNDRVNTEAFF
TRBD2,14,-,TRBV4-1,TRBJ2-7,TGCGCCAGCAGCCACACTAGCGCAAGCTACGAGCAGTACTTC,CASSHTSASYEQYF
-,16,-,TRBV9,TRBJ1-2,TGTGCCAGCAGCGTAGGTGGTCGGTTATGGAACTATGGCTACACCTTC,CASSVGGRLWNYGYTF
-,16,-,TRBV11-2,TRBJ2-5,TGTGCCAGCAGCTCGGGACTCCCTTGGGTTCGAGAGACCCAGTACTTC,CASSSGLPWVRETQYF
-,16,-,TRBV7-6,TRBJ2-1,TGTGCCAGCAGCTTAGTCCCAAGATCAAGCGACAATGAGCAGTTCTTC,CASSLVPRSSDNEQFF
TRBD2,13,few,TRBV7-2,TRBJ2-7,TGTGCCAGCAGCTTAGGAGCGACTAGCGGTACTTTCTTC,CASSLGATSGTFF
-,18,-,TRBV1,TRBJ2-5,TGCACCAGCAGCCAAGACGAAGTGTGGTCTGGGCACCAAGAGACCCAGTACTTC,CTSSQDEVWSGHQETQYF
TRBD2,16,once,TRBV5-8,TRBJ2-1,TGTGCCAGCAGCTGGCTACTAGCGGGGCGTTACAATGAGCAGTTCTTC,CASSWLLAGRYNEQFF
TRBD2,16,-,TRBV4-3,TRBJ2-3,TGCGCCAGCAGCCAAGATCGGGAGGGCACGCCCAATACGCAGTATTTT,CASSQDREGTPNTQYF
TRBD1,15,-,TRBV5-1,TRBJ2-3,TGCGCCAGCAGCTTCAGGGGGCTAGGCACAGATACGCAGTATTTT,CASSFRGLGTDTQYF
-,15,-,TRBV27,TRBJ2-7,TGTGCCAGCAGTTTAGAGGAGGGGGGGCCCTACGAGCAGTACTTC,CASSLEEGGPYEQYF
TRBD1,16,-,TRBV11-2,TRBJ2-7,TGTGCCAGCAGCTTCACCCCCCGGGACAGGGGCCACGAGCAGTACTTC,CASSFTPRDRGHEQYF
-,11,-,TRBV29-1,TRBJ1-1,TGCAGCGTCGACAGGAACACTGAAGCTTTCTTT,CSVDRNTEAFF
-,13,-,TRBV7-6,TRBJ1-1,TGTGCCAGCAGCTTCAGGGAGGGCACTGAAGCTTTCTTT,CASSFREGTEAFF
-,14,-,TRBV4-3,TRBJ2-7,TGCGCCAGCAGCCGGTTACAGGGTTCCTACGAGCAGTACTTC,CASSRLQGSYEQYF
-,13,-,TRBV7-6,TRBJ2-5,TGTGCCAGCAGACCTGGCGGAGTAGAGACCCAGTACTTC,CASRPGGVETQYF
-,15,-,TRBV11-2,TRBJ1-5,TGTGCCAGCAGCTTAGATGGTGGAGGGAATCAGCCCCAGCATTTT,CASSLDGGGNQPQHF
TRBD2,16,-,TRBV6-5,TRBJ2-3,TGTGCCAGCAGTTACTCTTTAGCGGGAGTCGTCGATACGCAGTATTTT,CASSYSLAGVVDTQYF
-,12,-,TRBV6-5,TRBJ2-3,TGTGCCAGCAGCCCGACTAGAGATACGCAGTATTTT,CASSPTRDTQYF
-,15,-,TRBV7-9,TRBJ2-3,TGTGCCAGCAGCTTTCGGGAAGGCGGCACAGATACGCAGTATTTT,CASSFREGGTDTQYF
TRBD2,19,-,TRBV7-7,TRBJ2-5,TGTGCTAGCAGCCGCAGGTGGGGGGGTGGTGGGTATTTTGAAGAGACCCAGTACTTC,CASSRRWGGGGYFEETQYF
-,20,few,TRBV23-1,TRBJ2-7,TGCGCCAGCAGTCAATCGATCCCTAGCGCGCCAGGCCCCTCCTCCTACGAGCAGTACTTC,CASSQSIPSAPGPSSYEQYF
TRBD1,13,-,TRBV2,TRBJ1-1,TGTGCCAGCAGCATCGAGGGACAGAGTGAAGCTTTCTTT,CASSIEGQSEAFF
-,14,-,TRBV2,TRBJ2-6,TGTGCCAGCAGAGACACCTCTGGGGCCAACGTCCTGACTTTC,CASRDTSGANVLTF
-,11,-,TRBV27,TRBJ2-1,TGTGCCAGCAGCTATTACAATGAGCAGTTCTTC,CASSYYNEQFF
-,15,few,TRBV7-9,TRBJ1-1,TGTGCCAGCAGCTTAAGGGCAGGGGCGAACACTGAAGCTTTCTTT,CASSLRAGANTEAFF
-,14,-,TRBV19,TRBJ1-2,TGTGCCAGTAGGGGCGATGGCAGAAACTATGGCTACACCTTC,CASRGDGRNYGYTF
-,14,-,TRBV19,TRBJ2-3,TGTGCCAGTAGTACCAGGGTTGGCACAGATACGCAGTATTTT,CASSTRVGTDTQYF
TRBD1,14,-,TRBV30,TRBJ1-1,TGTGCCTGGAGTGTACGTGGGACAGACACTGAAGCTTTCTTT,CAWSVRGTDTEAFF